These 6 T cell receptor beta chains were all obtained from the same sample, sequenced in a study of T-cell reconstitution after alpha-beta-depleted transplantation in children. Using unique molecular identifiers, the investigators prepared the TCRbeta library. Using its own MiXCR run on the PCR reads, TCRdb lists one record per CDR3 protein. The table lists 800,000 to 1,000,000 distinct CDR3 sequences, roughly 29% of them singletons. This material consisted of PBMCs, mostly from graft donor cells, taken 360 days after TCRalphabeta/CD19-depleted stem cell transplant. These receptors were taken from a boy under three years old who had a stem cell transplant for SCID, so the T cells may come from the graft donor.

This clonotype has only a few counts. The V call is TRBV28, the J call TRBJ2-1; TRBD1 matches at 7 bases. J lost 6 bases, V lost 5 bases, and 16 bases had no gene match. The CDR3 runs 17 residues. Germline loops: CDR1 MDHEN, CDR2 SYDVKM. The CDR3 reads CASSPPAYRGKGNEQFF. The CDR3 DNA reads TGTGCCAGCAGTCCCCCAGCCTACAGGGGTAAGGGCAATGAGCAGTTCTTC. Combining the CDR3 with reference TRBV28 and TRBJ2-1 gives the whole variable domain DVKVTQSSRYLVKRTGEKVFLECVQDMDHENMFWYRQDPGLGLRLIYFSYDVKMKEKGDIPEGYSVSREKKERFSLILESASTNQTSMYLCASSPPAYRGKGNEQFFGPGTRLTVL.

The chain links TRBV15 to TRBJ1-1; tentative D call: TRBD1 (6 bases). Trimming took 4 bases from V and 1 from J, leaving 13 bases between them. The CDR3 extends over 15 amino acids. The V gene's germline CDR1 is LNHNV and CDR2 YYDKDF (reference sequence). In nucleotides, the CDR3 is TGTGCCACCAGCACCGGGGGGCTAGGGAACACTGAAGCTTTCTTT. This translates into CATSTGGLGNTEAFF.

V is TRBV7-2 and J is TRBJ2-7; 11 bases are a match to TRBD2. V was pared by 5 bases and J by 3 bases, with 3 bases of the junction left unmatched. Germline CDR1 is SGHTA and CDR2 is FQGNSA. The CDR3 is 14 residues long. CDR3 DNA sequence: TGTGCCAGCAGCCCGACTAGCGGGATCTACGAGCAGTACTTC. Its protein product is CASSPTSGIYEQYF.

Here the CDR3 DNA reads TGTGCCAGCAGAGGAGCGGGGGGGCTTGGCGAGCAGTACTTC. Protein: CASRGAGGLGEQYF. This chain uses TRBV27 with TRBJ2-7; TRBD2 matches at 10 bases. V dropped 6 bases and J dropped 6; count of bases not matched to a gene: 8. The CDR3 covers 14 residues. Germline V gene lookup returns CDR1 MNHEY and CDR2 SMNVEV (reference sequence).

This clonotype was detected a few times. This sequence joins TRBV7-8 and TRBJ1-1; the match to TRBD1 covers 10 bases. This CDR3 contains 18 residues. Per the germline V gene, CDR1 is SGHVS and CDR2 is FQNEAQ. V gave up 5 bases and J gave up 2 bases; unmatched junction bases: 14. Here the CDR3 reads CASSRRDRGQKGNTEAFF. In DNA, the CDR3 is TGTGCCAGCAGCCGGCGGGACAGGGGCCAAAAGGGTAACACTGAAGCTTTCTTT. Filled out from reference TRBV7-8 and TRBJ1-1, the complete variable domain reads GAGVSQSPRYKVAKRGQDVALRCDPISGHVSLFWYQQALGQGPEFLTYFQNEAQLDKSGLPSDRFFAERPEGSVSTLKIQRTQQEDSAVYLCASSRRDRGQKGNTEAFFGQGTRLTVV.

There are a few counts of this clonotype. This chain links TRBV10-3 with TRBJ2-1, with D possibly matching TRBD1 (6 bases). V gave up 4 bases and J gave up 4 bases, with 23 bases separating them. Germline assignment: CDR1 ENHRY and CDR2 SYGVKD. The length of the CDR3 is 18 residues. The CDR3 bases are TGTGCCATCAGTGCTAGGCAGGGGAGCTACACCGAATACAATGAGCAGTTCTTC. Residues: CAISARQGSYTEYNEQFF.